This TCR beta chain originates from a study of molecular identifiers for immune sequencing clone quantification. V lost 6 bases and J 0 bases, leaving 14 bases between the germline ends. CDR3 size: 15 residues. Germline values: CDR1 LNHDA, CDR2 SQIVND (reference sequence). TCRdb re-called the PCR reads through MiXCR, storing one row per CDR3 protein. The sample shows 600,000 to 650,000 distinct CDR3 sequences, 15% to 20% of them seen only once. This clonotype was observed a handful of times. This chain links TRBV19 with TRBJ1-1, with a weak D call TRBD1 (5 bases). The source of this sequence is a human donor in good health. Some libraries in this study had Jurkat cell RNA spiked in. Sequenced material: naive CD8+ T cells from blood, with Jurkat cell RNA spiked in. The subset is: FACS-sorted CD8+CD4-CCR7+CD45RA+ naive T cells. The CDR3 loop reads CASRWGSFMNTEAFF. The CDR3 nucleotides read TGTGCCAGTAGATGGGGCAGCTTCATGAACACTGAAGCTTTCTTT.